A single sample is the source of the 8 T cell receptor beta chains below, sequenced in a study of T cells after yellow fever vaccination (dated by TCRdb to about 2019). The treatment or condition label of this sample denotes: live attenuated yellow fever vaccine strain. The method was 5' RACE. TCRdb lists the instrument as Illumina HiSeq 2500. The public reads were run again by TCRdb, first through fastp at Q25 and then through MiXCR, and only productive beta chains were kept. Each record represents a unique CDR3 protein, reported with the most common genes and DNA among its rows. This sample has hundreds of thousands of distinct CDR3 sequences in its table, and 8.7% of those were observed once. The ten largest make up about a sixth of the sample. Sample: PBMCs, taken on the day of the first yellow fever vaccination. The origin of the receptors is a man younger than 30 who received the YFV17D yellow fever vaccine.

In its sample, this clonotype was seen a few times. This chain connects TRBV5-1 to TRBJ1-2; D ambiguous. The CDR3 covers 14 residues. The V gene lost 2 bases and the J gene lost 5 bases, with 13 bases spanning the gap. Per germline, CDR1 SGHRS and CDR2 YFSETQ. The CDR3 is CASSLPTSTYGYTF. CDR3 in DNA: TGCGCCAGCAGCTTACCGACATCCACGTATGGCTACACCTTC.

This clonotype was counted only a few times. The rearrangement joins TRBV3-1 to TRBJ2-5; D possibly uses TRBD1 or TRBD2 (5 bases each). The germline CDR1 and CDR2 sequences are LGHDT and YNNKEL (reference sequence). This CDR3 spans 13 amino acids. V was cut by 0 bases and J by 8 bases, with 10 bases left in between. The CDR3 sequence: CASSQEGDGTQYF. CDR3 coding DNA: TGTGCCAGCAGCCAAGAAGGGGACGGAACCCAGTACTTC.

The chain has TRBV29-1 and TRBJ2-5; D is undetermined. V shed 1 base and J shed 1 base, with 13 bases lying between them. The CDR3 loop spans 15 amino acids. The germline gives CDR1 SQVTM, CDR2 ANQGSEA. The CDR3 DNA reads as TGCAGCGTTGAAGCTCTTGACTGGACCCAAGAGACCCAGTACTTC. It is translated as CSVEALDWTQETQYF. Complete variable domain (other parts from reference TRBV29-1 and TRBJ2-5): SAVISQKPSRDICQRGTSLTIQCQVDSQVTMMFWYRQQPGQSLTLIATANQGSEATYESGFVIDKFPISRPNLTFSTLTVSNMSPEDSSIYLCSVEALDWTQETQYFGPGTRLLVL.

This clonotype occurred a few times. This sequence joins TRBV20-1 and TRBJ2-1; 10 nucleotides align to TRBD1. Trimming removed 6 bases from V and 4 bases from J; junction bases left unmatched: 9. The germline V gene encodes CDR1 DFQATT and CDR2 SNEGSKA (reference sequence). This CDR3 has 15 residues. As DNA, the CDR3 is TGCAGTGCAGTCCCGACAGGGGGCGGGTACAATGAGCAGTTCTTC. This translates into CSAVPTGGGYNEQFF.

This clonotype has more than one count but fewer than ten. V is TRBV24-1 and J is TRBJ1-5; 10 bases align to TRBD1. CDR1 and CDR2 from the germline V gene are KGHDR and SFDVKD. V was clipped by 4 bases and J by 7 bases; unmatched bases: 6. This CDR3 comprises 15 residues. The CDR3 spells CATSEGGQGNQPQHF. Written as DNA, the CDR3 is TGTGCCACCAGTGAAGGGGGACAGGGGAACCAGCCCCAGCATTTT.

The genes are TRBV11-2 and TRBJ2-1; TRBD2 is a possible D gene (5 bases). The CDR3 length is 14 residues. Germline CDR1 is SGHAT and CDR2 is FQNNGV. Between the trimmed V and J ends, which lost 2 bases and 3 bases, there was a span of 8 bases. Here the CDR3 reads CASSLIGVYNEQFF. The CDR3 DNA reads as TGTGCCAGCAGCTTAATCGGGGTCTACAATGAGCAGTTCTTC.

This CDR3 reads CASTSRTESGYTF. CDR3 in DNA: TGTGCCAGCACCTCAAGGACAGAGAGCGGCTACACCTTC. The rearrangement uses TRBV6-2 or TRBV6-3 and TRBJ1-2, with D perhaps matching TRBD1 (6 bases). The CDR3 has 13 residues. The germline gives CDR1 MNHEY, CDR2 SVGEGT. V lost 7 bases and J 8 bases, leaving 17 bases between the germline ends.

At least ten counts were recorded for this clonotype. The V gene is TRBV20-1, the J gene TRBJ1-1, with D perhaps TRBD1 (5 bases). The CDR3 spans 13 residues. The germline V gene has CDR1 DFQATT and CDR2 SNEGSKA (reference sequence). Trimming took off 3 bases at V and 7 bases at J, with 15 bases between the two ends. The CDR3 DNA sequence: TGCAGTGCTAGCCGGGGCAGTGGGATTGAAGCTTTCTTT. Translating gives CSASRGSGIEAFF.